This entry describes one TCR beta chain. This CDR3 is 17 amino acids long. V lost 3 bases and J lost 1; bases outside the gene matches: 8. Germline V gives CDR1 LNHDA, CDR2 SQIVND (reference sequence). Use of 60 Vbeta and 13 Jbeta primers characterized the PCR. The protocol was immunoSEQ multiplex PCR, while the TCRdb copy is restricted to in-frame clones and leaves out a portion. This sample yields 220,000 or so clones, of which 65% to 75% are seen a single time; 1.8% belongs to the top ten. This sample is drawn from a study of cytomegalovirus exposure and HLA in healthy donors. This TCR was sampled from a woman in her twenties or thirties in good health and CMV-seronegative. The chain links TRBV19 to TRBJ1-2, with TRBD1 matching 10 bases. Sequenced material: PBMCs. Here the CDR3 reads CASSIGWTGGYNYGYTF. Here the CDR3 DNA reads TGTGCCAGTAGTATCGGTTGGACAGGGGGTTATAACTATGGCTACACCTTC.